This is a list of T cell receptor beta chains from one sample in a study of OX40 agonist ivuxolimab in advanced cancers. Clones were sequenced by immunoSEQ multiplex PCR, and TCRdb holds only the in-frame ones, with some missing. The data hold 55,000 to 60,000 clones, with roughly 93% observed a single time. Material: CD4+ or CD8+ T cells sorted from blood, obtained in a trial of the OX40 agonist ivuxolimab. The receptors were gathered from an adult with an advanced solid tumor such as melanoma, head and neck, liver or kidney cancer. CDR3s leave out the opening cysteine and the closing phenylalanine or tryptophan. D genes are given only for firm matches.

d_call j_call v_call cdr3_aa
TRBD1 TRBJ1-2 TRBV28 ASSLSVEGGQGNYGYT
. TRBJ2-7 TRBV6-6 ASSSWGSYEQY
. TRBJ2-2 TRBV4-3 ASSQVGRRSNTGELF
TRBD1 TRBJ2-7 TRBV15 ATSSRTGGYEQY
. TRBJ1-5 TRBV10-1 ASSLYMTAMGNQPQH
TRBD2 TRBJ2-2 TRBV9 ASSVPIMGSGREAGELF
. TRBJ2-7 TRBV28 ASNPTGSYEQY
. TRBJ1-2 TRBV4-1 ASSQARGRGYGYT
TRBD2 TRBJ2-1 TRBV7-8 ASSLVPGTRRVSGEQF
TRBD1 TRBJ2-1 TRBV27 ASSPGTVQYNEQF
. TRBJ2-7 TRBV27 ASSLSDSYEQY
. TRBJ2-2 TRBV27 ASSLLSGTGELF
. TRBJ2-1 TRBV9 ASSVEAPSYNEQF
TRBD2 TRBJ2-1 TRBV5-8 ASSLGLAGVAYNEQF
. TRBJ1-1 TRBV11-2 ASSGPRHQLNTEAF
. TRBJ2-2 TRBV10-1 ASSESRVDSNTGELF
. TRBJ2-1 TRBV6-5 ASSYVGGGYNEQF
. TRBJ2-1 TRBV6-1 ASRGQGPLLNEQF
TRBD2 TRBJ2-1 TRBV7-8 ASSSPGLAGGKNEQF
. TRBJ2-7 TRBV5-5 ASSLGGSSYEQY
. TRBJ2-7 TRBV27 ASSLWGALGEQY
. TRBJ1-1 TRBV28 ASSLRQGNTEAF
. TRBJ1-1 TRBV25-1 ASSTGGPTEAF
TRBD1 TRBJ2-5 TRBV6-5 ASSYRGRQETQY
TRBD2 TRBJ2-3 TRBV27 ASSLTLAGVTDTQY
TRBD1 TRBJ2-2 TRBV27 ASSDRQGPPNGELF
. TRBJ1-1 TRBV4-1 ASSQEESFTEAF
. TRBJ2-4 TRBV19 ASKGTRQGENIQY
. TRBJ2-7 TRBV7-8 ASSLGPSYEQY
TRBD2 TRBJ2-1 TRBV28 ASSFLFGGSSYNEQF
. TRBJ1-6 TRBV18 ASSPPAADSPLH
. TRBJ1-1 TRBV4-3 ASSQTGQYTEAF
. TRBJ2-7 TRBV27 ASSLIGGVSYEQY
. TRBJ2-1 TRBV7-9 ASSLETSSYNEAF
. TRBJ2-3 TRBV4-1 ASSHLVGGTDTQY
TRBD1 TRBJ1-4 TRBV7-9 ASSLGGTGATEVLF
TRBD2 TRBJ2-7 TRBV9 ASSVTSGSHSYEQY
. TRBJ2-2 TRBV9 ASSVRPGELF
. TRBJ2-7 TRBV13 ASSLAGPYEQY
TRBD2 TRBJ2-7 TRBV19 ASSVSGRASYEQY
. TRBJ2-2 TRBV7-9 ASSRTGQGMAGELF
. TRBJ2-7 TRBV5-4 ASSLSPPYEQY
TRBD2 TRBJ2-7 TRBV27 ASSLQRDYEQY
. TRBJ2-2 TRBV7-9 ASSFTGELF
. TRBJ2-5 TRBV5-6 ASSLVANRGEETQY
. TRBJ2-7 TRBV9 ASSETGQPSYEQY
. TRBJ2-1 TRBV9 ASSVVGGENEQF
. TRBJ1-3 TRBV7-8 ASSPLFGTSGNTIY